The T cell receptor (beta chain) described here comes from a study of T-cell memory formation after mild COVID-19 (dated by TCRdb to about 2021). With respect to the entire study: TCR sequence clusters from the two donors were largely donor specific. The cohort was made up of two young adult volunteers, one female and one male, who were previously healthy. In a couple of donors, T-cell clones that expanded and contracted after mild COVID-19 were followed by sequencing TCRalpha and TCRbeta repertoires longitudinally.

Worth noting for this clonotype: This clone's antigen is unknown. No qualities accompany the bases; no much larger clone lies one base away.

The listed sequencing device is Illumina NovaSeq 6000. cDNA libraries for TCRalpha and TCRbeta were prepared by 5'RACE using constant-segment primers, with sample barcodes and unique molecular identifiers added. Trizol reagent was used to extract RNA from every sample. Library amplification was performed in two PCR steps, and a second sample barcode and Illumina TruSeq adapters were introduced in the second step. Libraries were sequenced on an Illumina NovaSeq with 2 x 150 bp paired-end reads. Regarding the original processing steps: Demultiplexing of reads and collapsing into UMI-guided consensus sequences were performed with migec v1.2.7. With mixcr v2.1.11, UMI consensuses were aligned to TRA and TRB V and J templates and assembled into clonotypes. Expanded or contracted clonotypes were those called significant by both edgeR and NoisET, with noise models trained on biological replicates. For edgeR calls, the cutoffs were a false discovery rate-adjusted p below 0.01 and a log2 fold-change threshold of 1. As an exploratory analysis of dynamics, max-normalized trajectories of the 1000 most abundant clonotypes were examined with PCA combined with hierarchical clustering. The CD4 or CD8 phenotype of responding clones was assigned using the separately sequenced CD4+ and CD8+ repertoires. TCRdb trimmed the raw reads at Q25, called clones with MiXCR and kept productive beta chains. Entries that share a CDR3 protein sequence are merged under the most common genes and DNA. TCRdb, not the authors, supplied the V and J calls. Here the sample has around 450,000 distinct CDR3 sequences; about 19% occur a single time. The ten most abundant clones make up approximately 8.1% of the sample.

Ficoll-Paque density gradient centrifugation was the method used to isolate PBMCs. V lost 5 bases and J lost 8 bases, and the count of bases not matched to a germline gene is 3. From the germline V gene (reference sequence), CDR1 is DFQATT and CDR2 is SNEGSKA. The CDR3 runs 13 amino acids, cysteine and phenylalanine included. Of all the DNA, just the CDR3 is kept, 39 bases in frame from base 1. Overall study results and their limits: Contracting CD4+ clones appeared mostly in the CM and EM memory subsets, whereas CD8+ clones were enriched in EMRA. Whether the second-wave clones peaking on day 37 were SARS-CoV-2 specific was not confirmed. From day 15 to 85, contracting clones showed balanced CD4/CD8 phenotypes, whereas a second wave of clones that expanded from day 15 to 37 leaned towards CD4+. Some responding clones were detected in pre-infection memory, which suggested that pre-existing cross-reactive memory T cells had joined the SARS-CoV-2 response. The study covered only a couple of mild cases, and larger cohorts including severe cases with pre-infection samples were considered necessary.

This TCR was recovered from an adult woman who had mild COVID-19 (a few samples of this study predate the infection). The sample titles of this study are shuffled in the database, so cell type and time point are left out; the donor was told from shared clones. The sequence links TRBV20-1 to TRBJ1-6; a stretch of 10 junction bases matches TRBD1. Specimen: PBMCs or a T cell subset sorted from them (not recorded which). The DNA reads TGCAGTGCTCTTGGACAGGGGGATTCACCCCTCCACTTT. Its translation reads: CSALGQGDSPLHF.